The 30 T cell receptor beta chains below come from one sample, sequenced in a study of T-cell memory formation after mild COVID-19. Using its own MiXCR run on the 5' RACE reads, TCRdb lists one record per CDR3 protein. The data show 450,000 or so distinct CDR3 sequences, around 20% seen once. The source material was PBMCs or a T cell subset sorted from them (not recorded which). These receptors all stem from an adult woman who had mild COVID-19 (a few samples of this study predate the infection). Cell type and time point are not known.

The chain recombines TRBV18 with TRBJ1-4; tentative D call: TRBD1 (5 bases). Per germline, CDR1 KGHSH and CDR2 LQKENI. The V end lost 3 bases, the J end lost 12 bases, and 14 bases lay between the germline ends. The CDR3 totals 13 residues. The CDR3 protein is CASSPATRGELFF. Written as DNA, the CDR3 is TGTGCCAGCTCACCGGCCACGAGGGGAGAACTGTTTTTT. Using reference TRBV18 and TRBJ1-4 for the parts outside the CDR3, the full variable domain is NAGVMQNPRHLVRRRGQEARLRCSPMKGHSHVYWYRQLPEEGLKFMVYLQKENIIDESGMPKERFSAEFPKEGPSILRIQQVVRGDSAAYFCASSPATRGELFFGSGTQLSVL.

This clonotype has just one count. The rearrangement links TRBV18 to TRBJ1-6, with D uncertain. This CDR3 spans 16 amino acids. Germline values: CDR1 KGHSH, CDR2 LQKENI. Trimming shortened V by 6 bases and J by 7 bases, and 19 bases separated the two germline ends. The DNA for the CDR3 is TGTGCCAGCTCGCCTAGGGAGGCCGGGGTGAATTCACCCCTCCACTTT. Translating gives CASSPREAGVNSPLHF. Using reference TRBV18 and TRBJ1-6 for the parts outside the CDR3, the full variable domain is NAGVMQNPRHLVRRRGQEARLRCSPMKGHSHVYWYRQLPEEGLKFMVYLQKENIIDESGMPKERFSAEFPKEGPSILRIQQVVRGDSAAYFCASSPREAGVNSPLHFGNGTRLTVT.

This clonotype was found a few times. The CDR3 sequence is CSASPPAGAAGANVLTF. The CDR3 DNA is TGCAGTGCTAGCCCCCCAGCGGGGGCGGCTGGGGCCAACGTCCTGACTTTC. The chain uses TRBV20-1 and TRBJ2-6; 8 nucleotides match TRBD2. This CDR3 is 17 amino acids long. Germline V CDR1 and CDR2: DFQATT, SNEGSKA (reference sequence). Trimming removed 3 bases from V and 2 bases from J; junction bases left unmatched: 9.

This clonotype was seen a single time. The chain links TRBV7-6 to TRBJ2-5; 13 bases match TRBD2. Germline V gene lookup returns CDR1 SGHVS and CDR2 FNYEAQ. With 5 bases clipped from V and 4 bases from J, the junction kept 7 bases outside the gene matches. CDR3 size: 16 residues. CDR3 in amino acids: CASSIGTSGTIETQYF. DNA for the CDR3: TGTGCCAGCAGCATCGGGACTAGCGGGACTATAGAGACCCAGTACTTC.

This clonotype was observed at least ten times. The rearrangement links TRBV9 to TRBJ1-6; no clear D gene. V gave up 0 bases and J gave up 8 bases, with 12 bases separating them. The CDR3 sequence is 15 residues long. Germline CDR1 is SGDLS and CDR2 is YYNGEE. CDR3 DNA: TGTGCCAGCAGCGTAGTCCCGTCGTTGGATTCACCCCTCCACTTT. Translation gives CASSVVPSLDSPLHF.

This clonotype has a handful of counts. Here the CDR3 reads CSARLTSGVETQYF. The DNA of the CDR3 is TGCAGTGCTAGATTGACTAGCGGGGTGGAGACCCAGTACTTC. The chain uses TRBV20-1 and TRBJ2-5; TRBD2 matches at 11 bases. Germline CDR1 DFQATT, CDR2 SNEGSKA (reference sequence). This CDR3 spans 14 amino acids. V dropped 2 bases and J dropped 5; count of bases not matched to a gene: 4.

This clonotype was recorded a few times. V usage is TRBV6-5 and J usage is TRBJ2-7; D remains unclear. This CDR3 contains 14 residues. V shed 4 bases and J shed 7 bases, with 17 bases lying between them. Germline assignment: CDR1 MNHEY and CDR2 SVGAGI. The CDR3 DNA sequence: TGTGCCAGCAGTTTTACCAGAGGTGGGCCGGAGCAGTACTTC. Residues: CASSFTRGGPEQYF.

This clonotype was counted only a few times. The gene calls are TRBV4-1 and TRBJ1-2; 12 positions match TRBD1. The CDR3 runs 17 residues. CDR1 and CDR2 from the germline V gene are MGHRA and YSYEKL. The V segment lost 3 bases and the J segment 2 bases; nucleotides outside the gene matches: 7. As DNA, the CDR3 is TGCGCCAGCAGCCAGGGGGACAGGGGGCCGATCAACTATGGCTACACCTTC. This gives the protein CASSQGDRGPINYGYTF.

This clonotype was seen more than once but under ten times. The chain joins TRBV27 to TRBJ2-3, with D unclear. The V gene's germline CDR1 is MNHEY and CDR2 SMNVEV (reference sequence). Trimming stripped 3 bases from V and 2 bases from J, with 9 bases between. The CDR3 covers 14 residues. The CDR3 nucleotides read TGTGCCAGCAGTTTGGACCGATCCACAGATACGCAGTATTTT. It encodes CASSLDRSTDTQYF.

Written as DNA, the CDR3 is TGCAGCGCCCAAACAGTGAACACTGAAGCTTTCTTT. Protein sequence: CSAQTVNTEAFF. J is TRBJ1-1 and V is TRBV29-1; D is unclear. Germline lookup yields CDR1 SQVTM and CDR2 ANQGSEA. This CDR3 has 12 residues. V was cut by 7 bases and J by 0 bases, with 9 bases left in between.

The genes are TRBV9 and TRBJ1-1, with 8 bases fitting TRBD1. Germline-derived CDR1 and CDR2 are SGDLS and YYNGEE. This CDR3 is 13 amino acids long. The V segment lost 3 bases and the J segment 8 bases; nucleotides outside the gene matches: 6. The CDR3 here is CASSAGQGVEAFF. Written as DNA, the CDR3 is TGTGCCAGCAGCGCAGGACAGGGCGTCGAAGCTTTCTTT.

The J gene is TRBJ1-1, the V gene TRBV21-1; the D call of TRBD1 is as the table states it, not checked on the DNA. TRBV21-1 corresponds to a pseudogene. This CDR3 has 17 amino acids. CDR3 sequence reads: CASSNEQVTLRNTEAFF. DNA of the CDR3: TGTGCCAGCAGCAACGAACAGGTGACGCTCCGGAACACTGAAGCTTTCTTT.

The rearrangement uses TRBV29-1 and TRBJ1-3, with a possible D match to TRBD1 (5 bases). The germline CDR1 and CDR2 sequences are SQVTM and ANQGSEA. The CDR3 is 14 residues long. V lost 7 bases to trimming and J lost 0 bases, with 13 bases between them. The CDR3 loop is CSGYAGLSGNTIYF. The CDR3 DNA follows: TGCAGCGGCTATGCGGGGCTCTCTGGAAACACCATATATTTT.

The chain links TRBV20-1 to TRBJ2-7, with TRBD2 identical over 9 bases. The V and J ends lost 5 bases and 7 bases, in that order; junction bases with no gene match: 6. Germline values: CDR1 DFQATT, CDR2 SNEGSKA (reference sequence). The CDR3 runs to 12 residues. This chain's CDR3 is CSALAGASEQYF. DNA for the CDR3: TGCAGTGCTTTAGCGGGAGCGTCTGAGCAGTACTTC.

This clonotype has only a few counts. The chain has TRBV9 and TRBJ1-1, with D tentatively TRBD1 (6 bases). CDR1 SGDLS and CDR2 YYNGEE come from the germline V gene. The CDR3 has 15 amino acids. Trimming removed 3 bases at V and 1 base at J, with 13 bases between. For the CDR3, the DNA is TGTGCCAGCAGCGCCCCAGGGGTGGGGAACACTGAAGCTTTCTTT. It yields the protein CASSAPGVGNTEAFF.

Only a few counts were recorded for this clonotype. This chain joins TRBV29-1 and TRBJ2-4; D is possibly TRBD1 or TRBD2 (7 bases each). The CDR3 is made up of 18 amino acids. Germline loops: CDR1 SQVTM, CDR2 ANQGSEA. The V gene lost 8 bases and the J gene lost 1 base, with 27 bases spanning the gap. The CDR3 loop is CSIRQGLRGLGAKNIQYF. DNA of the CDR3: TGCAGCATTAGACAGGGCCTTAGAGGACTAGGGGCCAAAAACATTCAGTACTTC.

The V gene is TRBV7-2, the J gene TRBJ1-3, with a tentative D call TRBD1 (6 bases). The CDR3 spans 19 residues. The germline gives CDR1 SGHTA, CDR2 FQGNSA. V was cut by 5 bases and J by 2 bases, with 25 bases left in between. Here the CDR3 DNA reads TGTGCCAGCAGCCCCCTGGCGGGGGGGGCAAGCCGGGCTGGAAACACCATATATTTT. This gives the protein CASSPLAGGASRAGNTIYF.

The gene calls are TRBV6-2 or TRBV6-3 and TRBJ2-3; D unclear. The germline gives CDR1 MNHEY, CDR2 SVGEGT. The CDR3 runs 14 residues. V was clipped by 7 bases and J by 2 bases, with 13 bases between them. The DNA for the CDR3 is TGTGCCAGCACCCGTCGATCGGCCACAGATACGCAGTATTTT. This sequence encodes CASTRRSATDTQYF.

This clonotype was counted only a few times. The V call is TRBV9, the J call TRBJ2-7, with 9 nucleotides matching TRBD1. CDR1 is SGDLS and CDR2 is YYNGEE in the germline V gene. V trimming: 2 bases; J trimming: 3 bases; junction bases outside the gene matches: 3. The CDR3 extends over 14 amino acids. In nucleotides, the CDR3 is TGTGCCAGCAGCGTGGGGACAGGGCACTACGAGCAGTACTTC. This codes for CASSVGTGHYEQYF.

CDR3 sequence reads: CASSLGGLGDETQYF. DNA of the CDR3: TGTGCCAGCAGCCTAGGGGGACTGGGCGACGAGACCCAGTACTTC. The V and J genes are TRBV7-9 and TRBJ2-5; D possibly uses TRBD1 or TRBD2 (6 bases each). V shed 5 bases and J shed 5 bases, with 18 bases lying between them. The germline CDR1 and CDR2 sequences are SEHNR and FQNEAQ (reference sequence). The CDR3 spans 15 residues.

The V call is TRBV6-2 or TRBV6-3, the J call TRBJ2-7, with TRBD1 matching 9 bases. Trimming cost V 4 bases and J 0 bases; bases outside gene matches: 16. In germline, CDR1 is MNHEY, CDR2 SVGEGT. The CDR3 is made up of 19 amino acids. The CDR3 here is CASSSDRDREFVSSYEQYF. The CDR3 coding sequence is TGTGCCAGCAGTTCCGACCGGGACAGGGAGTTCGTTAGCTCCTACGAGCAGTACTTC.

This clonotype was detected a few times. The J gene is TRBJ2-5, the V gene TRBV5-5; 9 positions match TRBD1. Trimming at V came to 1 base and at J to 2 bases, leaving 6 bases not matched to a gene. Germline V lookup: CDR1 SGHKS, CDR2 YYEKEE (reference sequence). The CDR3 runs 16 residues. CDR3 in amino acids: CASSLRRDREQETQYF. CDR3 DNA: TGTGCCAGCAGCTTGAGGAGGGACAGGGAACAAGAGACCCAGTACTTC.

This clonotype appeared a few times. In nucleotides, the CDR3 is TGCGCCAGCAGCTTGGGACAGGGGCCCCCCCAAGAGACCCAGTACTTC. The encoded protein is CASSLGQGPPQETQYF. The V gene is TRBV5-1, the J gene TRBJ2-5; 8 positions match TRBD1. V shed 0 bases and J 1 base; nucleotides not matched to a gene: 5. The CDR3 extends over 16 amino acids. Looked up from germline, CDR1 is SGHRS and CDR2 is YFSETQ.

The chain recombines TRBV24-1 with TRBJ1-2; D is uncertain. This CDR3 is 14 amino acids long. The germline V gene has CDR1 KGHDR and CDR2 SFDVKD. V was clipped by 1 base and J by 0 bases, with 5 bases between them. The CDR3 here is CATSDFRTNYGYTF. The CDR3 DNA reads TGTGCCACCAGTGATTTCAGAACTAACTATGGCTACACCTTC.

This clonotype was seen a few times. This rearrangement joins TRBV6-5 to TRBJ2-7; D is possibly TRBD1 (5 bases). CDR1 MNHEY and CDR2 SVGAGI come from the germline V gene. The CDR3 loop spans 15 amino acids. V dropped 2 bases and J dropped 1 base, with 12 bases sitting between them. CDR3 in amino acids: CASSYGPGPSYEQYF. The CDR3, as DNA: TGTGCCAGCAGTTACGGTCCAGGGCCTTCCTACGAGCAGTACTTC.

J is TRBJ2-3 and V is TRBV20-1; a possible D gene is TRBD1 (6 bases). CDR1 is DFQATT, CDR2 SNEGSKA, per germline (reference sequence). The CDR3 loop spans 15 amino acids. V gave up 0 bases and J gave up 0 bases, with 10 bases separating them. The chain's CDR3 is CSARDQGRSTDTQYF. The CDR3 DNA is TGCAGTGCTAGAGATCAGGGGCGGAGCACAGATACGCAGTATTTT.

V and J are TRBV12-3 or TRBV12-4 and TRBJ1-2, with 10 bases that match TRBD1. V gave up 5 bases and J gave up 8 bases; unmatched junction bases: 8. This CDR3 spans 14 amino acids. CDR3 DNA sequence: TGTGCCAGCAGTCCCGGACAGGGGGTGACGGGCTACACCTTC. It codes for CASSPGQGVTGYTF.

This clonotype has ten or more counts. The chain links TRBV7-2 to TRBJ2-1, with no clear D. V lost 1 base to trimming and J lost 3 bases, with 7 bases between them. This CDR3 region has 14 residues. Germline CDR1 reads SGHTA; CDR2 reads FQGNSA. The CDR3 nucleotides read TGTGCCAGCAGCTTAGACCCGAACTACAATGAGCAGTTCTTC. Amino acid sequence: CASSLDPNYNEQFF.

A few counts support this clonotype. The chain carries TRBV12-3 or TRBV12-4 and TRBJ2-2; weak D call: TRBD2 (6 bases). The CDR3 loop spans 16 amino acids. V was clipped by 5 bases and J by 4 bases, with 17 bases between them. In DNA form, the CDR3 reads TGTGCCAGCAGTCACTCGGGACTGTCGGTCACCGGGGAGCTGTTTTTT. Translated, it gives CASSHSGLSVTGELFF.

This sequence joins TRBV24-1 and TRBJ2-1; D is perhaps TRBD2 (5 bases). V lost 6 bases and J lost 7, with 6 bases in between. CDR3 length: 11 amino acids. Germline lookup yields CDR1 KGHDR and CDR2 SFDVKD. CDR3 DNA sequence: TGTGCCACCAGTAGGAGGAATGAGCAGTTCTTC. It encodes CATSRRNEQFF.